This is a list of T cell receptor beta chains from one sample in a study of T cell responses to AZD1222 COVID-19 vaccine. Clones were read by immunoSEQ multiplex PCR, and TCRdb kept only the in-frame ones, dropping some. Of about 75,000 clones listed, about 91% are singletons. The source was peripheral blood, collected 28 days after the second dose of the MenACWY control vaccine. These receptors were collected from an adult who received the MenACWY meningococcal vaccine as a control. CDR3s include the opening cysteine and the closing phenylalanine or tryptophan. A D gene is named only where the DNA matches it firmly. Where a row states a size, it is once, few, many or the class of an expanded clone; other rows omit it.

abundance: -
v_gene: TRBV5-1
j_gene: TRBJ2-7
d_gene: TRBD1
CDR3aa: CASSRETGAEQYF
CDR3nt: TGCGCCAGCAGCCGCGAGACAGGGGCCGAGCAGTACTTC

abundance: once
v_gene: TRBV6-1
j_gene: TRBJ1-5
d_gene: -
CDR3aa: CASSEAVQFSNQPQHF
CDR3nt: TGTGCCAGCAGTGAAGCAGTGCAGTTTAGCAATCAGCCCCAGCATTTT

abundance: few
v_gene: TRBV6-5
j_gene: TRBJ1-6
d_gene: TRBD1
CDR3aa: CASSWDSGSYNSPLHF
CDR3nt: TGTGCCAGCAGTTGGGACAGCGGGTCCTATAATTCACCCCTCCACTTT

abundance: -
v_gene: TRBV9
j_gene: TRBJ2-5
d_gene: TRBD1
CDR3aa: CASSAPGTGRKETQYF
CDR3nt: TGTGCCAGCAGCGCCCCCGGGACAGGGCGGAAGGAGACCCAGTACTTC

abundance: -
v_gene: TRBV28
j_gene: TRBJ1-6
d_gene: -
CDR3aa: CAIGRPQHYNSPLHF
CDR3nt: TGTGCCATCGGAAGACCCCAACACTATAATTCACCCCTCCACTTT

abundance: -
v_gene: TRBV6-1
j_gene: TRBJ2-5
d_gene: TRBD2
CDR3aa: CASSEALIAGGSQETQYF
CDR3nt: TGTGCCAGCAGTGAAGCTCTAATCGCGGGGGGGAGCCAAGAGACCCAGTACTTC

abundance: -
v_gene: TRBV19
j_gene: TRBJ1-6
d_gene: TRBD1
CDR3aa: CASSIPDRDSPLHF
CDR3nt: TGTGCCAGTAGTATCCCGGACAGGGATTCACCCCTCCACTTT

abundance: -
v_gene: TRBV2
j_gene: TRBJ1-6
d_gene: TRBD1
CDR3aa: CASRGTGAVSYNSPLHF
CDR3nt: TGTGCCAGCAGGGGGACAGGGGCGGTCTCCTATAATTCACCCCTCCACTTT

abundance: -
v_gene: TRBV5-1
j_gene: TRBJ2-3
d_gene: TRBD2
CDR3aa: CASSSGTSGATDTQYF
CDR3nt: TGCGCCAGCAGTTCCGGGACTAGCGGGGCCACAGATACGCAGTATTTT

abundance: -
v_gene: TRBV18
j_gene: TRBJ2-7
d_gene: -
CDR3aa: CASSTTTGTPYEQYF
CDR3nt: TGTGCCAGCTCAACTACGACAGGGACTCCCTACGAGCAGTACTTC

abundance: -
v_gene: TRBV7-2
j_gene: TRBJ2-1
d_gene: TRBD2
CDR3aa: CASSLVGGGYNEQFF
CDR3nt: TGTGCCAGCAGCTTAGTCGGCGGGGGATACAATGAGCAGTTCTTC

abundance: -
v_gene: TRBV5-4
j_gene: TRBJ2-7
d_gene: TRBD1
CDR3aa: CASSANRDRPYEQYF
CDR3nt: TGTGCCAGCAGCGCAAACCGGGACAGACCCTACGAGCAGTACTTC

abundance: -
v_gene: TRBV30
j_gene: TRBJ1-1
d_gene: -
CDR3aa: CAWKRVNTEAFF
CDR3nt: TGTGCCTGGAAACGGGTGAACACTGAAGCTTTCTTT

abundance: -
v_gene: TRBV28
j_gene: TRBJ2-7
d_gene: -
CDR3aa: CASGLDRDSYEQYF
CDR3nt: TGTGCCAGCGGACTAGACAGGGACTCCTACGAGCAGTACTTC

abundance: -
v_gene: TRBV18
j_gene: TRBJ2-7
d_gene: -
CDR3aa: CASSRGVAREQYF
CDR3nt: TGTGCCAGCTCACGGGGGGTAGCGCGGGAGCAGTACTTC

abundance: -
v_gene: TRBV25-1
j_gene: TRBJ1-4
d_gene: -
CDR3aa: CASSGPSWTEKLFF
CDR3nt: TGTGCCAGCAGTGGCCCTTCTTGGACTGAAAAACTGTTTTTT

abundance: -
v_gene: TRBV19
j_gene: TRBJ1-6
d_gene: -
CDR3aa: CASSIGQGYRSPLHF
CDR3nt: TGTGCCAGTAGTATCGGCCAGGGATATCGTTCACCCCTCCACTTT

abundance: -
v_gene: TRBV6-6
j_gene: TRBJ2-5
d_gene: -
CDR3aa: CASSLVETQYF
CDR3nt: TGTGCCAGCAGTCTTGTAGAGACCCAGTACTTC

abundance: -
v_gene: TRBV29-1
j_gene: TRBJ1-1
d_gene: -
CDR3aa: CSAYDTGHTEAFF
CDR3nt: TGCAGCGCTTATGATACAGGGCACACTGAAGCTTTCTTT

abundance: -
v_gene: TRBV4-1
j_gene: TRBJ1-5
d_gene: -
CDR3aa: CASSQEQGQWAQHF
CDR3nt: TGCGCCAGCAGCCAAGAACAGGGTCAATGGGCCCAGCATTTT

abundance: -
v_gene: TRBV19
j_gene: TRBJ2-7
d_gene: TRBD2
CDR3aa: CASSIGGGPIGEQYF
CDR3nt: TGTGCCAGTAGTATCGGCGGGGGGCCCATAGGCGAGCAGTACTTC

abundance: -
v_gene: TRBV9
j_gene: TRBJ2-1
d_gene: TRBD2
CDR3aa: CASSPRDGGVGSYNEQFF
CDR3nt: TGTGCCAGCAGCCCCCGAGACGGGGGGGTCGGGTCCTACAATGAGCAGTTCTTC

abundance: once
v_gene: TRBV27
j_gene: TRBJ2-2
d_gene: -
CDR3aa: CASSFWPISDTGELFF
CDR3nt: TGTGCCAGCAGTTTTTGGCCGATATCTGACACCGGGGAGCTGTTTTTT

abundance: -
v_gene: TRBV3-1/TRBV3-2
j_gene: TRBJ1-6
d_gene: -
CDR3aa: CASSLTQGNSPLHF
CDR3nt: TGTGCCAGCAGCTTAACCCAGGGAAATTCACCCCTCCACTTT

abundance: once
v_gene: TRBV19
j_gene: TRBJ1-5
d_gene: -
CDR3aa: CASSMMDLSNQPQHF
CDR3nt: TGTGCCAGTAGTATGATGGACCTGAGCAATCAGCCCCAGCATTTT

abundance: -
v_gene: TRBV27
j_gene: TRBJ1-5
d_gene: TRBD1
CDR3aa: CASSLGTGGRQPQHF
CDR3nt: TGTGCCAGCAGTTTAGGGACAGGGGGCAGGCAGCCCCAGCATTTT

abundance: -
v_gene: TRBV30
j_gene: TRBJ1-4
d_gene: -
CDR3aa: CAWSQGMGEKLFF
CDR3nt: TGTGCCTGGAGTCAGGGGATGGGTGAAAAACTGTTTTTT

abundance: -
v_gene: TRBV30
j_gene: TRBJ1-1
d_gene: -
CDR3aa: CAWTISGDTEAFF
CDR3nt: TGTGCCTGGACCATATCAGGGGACACTGAAGCTTTCTTT

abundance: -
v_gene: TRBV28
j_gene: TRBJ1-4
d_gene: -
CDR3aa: CASSIGGGNEKLFF
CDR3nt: TGTGCCAGCAGTATAGGGGGGGGTAATGAAAAACTGTTTTTT

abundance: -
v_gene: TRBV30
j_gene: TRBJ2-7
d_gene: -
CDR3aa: CAWRGLLQGSYEQYF
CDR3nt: TGTGCCTGGAGGGGTCTTCTCCAGGGATCCTACGAGCAGTACTTC

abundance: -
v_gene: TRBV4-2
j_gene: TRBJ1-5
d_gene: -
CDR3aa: CASSQFGTGDQPQHF
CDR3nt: TGTGCCAGCAGCCAATTCGGGACGGGAGATCAGCCCCAGCATTTT

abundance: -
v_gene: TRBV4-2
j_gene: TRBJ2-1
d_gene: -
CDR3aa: CASSPDSSSYNEQFF
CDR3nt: TGTGCCAGCAGCCCTGACTCAAGCTCCTACAATGAGCAGTTCTTC

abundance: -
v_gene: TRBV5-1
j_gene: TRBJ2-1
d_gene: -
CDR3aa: CASSLGGAGEQFF
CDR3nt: TGCGCCAGCAGCTTGGGTGGAGCGGGTGAGCAGTTCTTC

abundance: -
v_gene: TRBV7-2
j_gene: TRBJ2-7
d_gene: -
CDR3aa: CASSFMDEQYF
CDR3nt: TGTGCCAGCAGCTTTATGGACGAGCAGTACTTC

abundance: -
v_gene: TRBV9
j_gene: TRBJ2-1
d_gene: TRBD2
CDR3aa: CASSVGSGGAPNEQFF
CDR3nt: TGTGCCAGCAGCGTAGGGAGCGGGGGGGCCCCCAATGAGCAGTTCTTC